Listed below are T cell receptor beta chains from one sample, sequenced in a study of shared clonotypes between healthy human individuals. Repertoires were generated with immunoSEQ multiplex PCR, while TCRdb's copy carries only in-frame clones and drops some. Among 500,000 to 550,000 clones listed, 90% to 97% were seen once. Sequences were obtained from naive CD4+ T cells sorted from blood. These receptors came from a woman between 25 and 40 years old in good health. CDR3s include the opening cysteine and the closing phenylalanine or tryptophan. Fields, in order: clone size, D gene, J gene, V gene, CDR3 protein, CDR3 DNA. The D gene is left open where the match is weak. The listing skips clone size in some rows; elsewhere it reads once, few, many or a size class.

abundance: NA
d_gene: NA
j_gene: TRBJ2-2
v_gene: TRBV18
CDR3aa: CASSQLETYTGELFF
CDR3nt: TGTGCCAGCTCACAGCTGGAAACCTACACCGGGGAGCTGTTTTTT

abundance: NA
d_gene: NA
j_gene: TRBJ2-1
v_gene: TRBV27
CDR3aa: CASRVWGKQNEQFF
CDR3nt: TGTGCCAGCAGAGTATGGGGTAAACAAAATGAGCAGTTCTTC

abundance: NA
d_gene: NA
j_gene: TRBJ2-7
v_gene: TRBV27
CDR3aa: CASSLLRDPLYEQYF
CDR3nt: TGTGCCAGCAGTTTATTGCGGGACCCCCTTTACGAGCAGTACTTC

abundance: NA
d_gene: TRBD1
j_gene: TRBJ1-4
v_gene: TRBV4-2
CDR3aa: CASSQGNGTGYEKLFF
CDR3nt: TGTGCCAGCAGCCAAGGAAACGGGACAGGGTATGAAAAACTGTTTTTT

abundance: NA
d_gene: TRBD1
j_gene: TRBJ1-5
v_gene: TRBV19
CDR3aa: CASSIRTGGSNQPQHF
CDR3nt: TGTGCCAGTAGTATCCGGACAGGGGGATCAAATCAGCCCCAGCATTTT

abundance: NA
d_gene: NA
j_gene: TRBJ1-5
v_gene: TRBV27
CDR3aa: CASSAVPGVTQPQHF
CDR3nt: TGTGCCAGCAGTGCCGTGCCGGGGGTCACTCAGCCCCAGCATTTT

abundance: NA
d_gene: NA
j_gene: TRBJ2-3
v_gene: TRBV30
CDR3aa: CAWSPGVGDTDTQYF
CDR3nt: TGTGCCTGGAGCCCAGGGGTTGGGGACACAGATACGCAGTATTTT

abundance: NA
d_gene: NA
j_gene: TRBJ2-2
v_gene: TRBV27
CDR3aa: CASSLGGPNTGELFF
CDR3nt: TGTGCCAGCAGTTTAGGAGGTCCGAACACCGGGGAGCTGTTTTTT

abundance: NA
d_gene: TRBD2
j_gene: TRBJ2-1
v_gene: TRBV5-6
CDR3aa: CASSHSGRVYNEQFF
CDR3nt: TGTGCCAGCAGCCATAGCGGGAGAGTTTACAATGAGCAGTTCTTC

abundance: NA
d_gene: TRBD2
j_gene: TRBJ2-7
v_gene: TRBV5-1
CDR3aa: CASSLAPGTSGTLEQYF
CDR3nt: TGCGCCAGCAGCTTGGCACCCGGGACTAGCGGGACCCTCGAGCAGTACTTC

abundance: NA
d_gene: NA
j_gene: TRBJ2-6
v_gene: TRBV19
CDR3aa: CASSSPGTGANVLTF
CDR3nt: TGTGCCAGTAGTAGCCCGGGAACCGGGGCCAACGTCCTGACTTTC

abundance: NA
d_gene: TRBD2
j_gene: TRBJ2-2
v_gene: TRBV18
CDR3aa: CASSPLAGGFTGELFF
CDR3nt: TGTGCCAGCTCACCTCTAGCGGGAGGGTTCACCGGGGAGCTGTTTTTT

abundance: NA
d_gene: NA
j_gene: TRBJ1-1
v_gene: TRBV28
CDR3aa: CASGKSGPNTEAFF
CDR3nt: TGTGCCAGCGGGAAATCGGGGCCTAACACTGAAGCTTTCTTT

abundance: NA
d_gene: NA
j_gene: TRBJ2-1
v_gene: TRBV28
CDR3aa: CASRPPGISSYNEQFF
CDR3nt: TGTGCCAGCAGGCCACCGGGCATAAGCTCCTACAATGAGCAGTTCTTC

abundance: NA
d_gene: NA
j_gene: TRBJ2-7
v_gene: TRBV7-9
CDR3aa: CASSLSAGGGWYEQYF
CDR3nt: TGTGCCAGCAGCTTATCAGCGGGTGGCGGTTGGTACGAGCAGTACTTC

abundance: few
d_gene: TRBD1
j_gene: TRBJ2-5
v_gene: TRBV7-9
CDR3aa: CASSSDRGSTQYF
CDR3nt: TGTGCCAGCAGCTCGGACAGGGGATCGACCCAGTACTTC

abundance: NA
d_gene: TRBD1
j_gene: TRBJ2-7
v_gene: TRBV18
CDR3aa: CASRQGQGEQYF
CDR3nt: TGTGCCAGCCGACAGGGGCAAGGCGAGCAGTACTTC

abundance: NA
d_gene: NA
j_gene: TRBJ2-3
v_gene: TRBV6-5
CDR3aa: CASSDPGARNTQYF
CDR3nt: TGTGCCAGCAGCGATCCAGGGGCTCGAAATACGCAGTATTTT

abundance: NA
d_gene: NA
j_gene: TRBJ2-7
v_gene: TRBV28
CDR3aa: CASSLPGSGTYEQYF
CDR3nt: TGTGCCAGCAGTCTCCCGGGTTCGGGGACCTACGAGCAGTACTTC

abundance: NA
d_gene: TRBD2
j_gene: TRBJ2-5
v_gene: TRBV5-1
CDR3aa: CASRASGGRGETQYF
CDR3nt: TGCGCCAGCAGAGCTTCGGGGGGGCGCGGGGAGACCCAGTACTTC

abundance: NA
d_gene: NA
j_gene: TRBJ1-3
v_gene: TRBV28
CDR3aa: CASSAGFTGNTIYF
CDR3nt: TGTGCCAGCAGTGCAGGGTTTACTGGAAACACCATATATTTT

abundance: NA
d_gene: NA
j_gene: TRBJ2-7
v_gene: TRBV6-1
CDR3aa: CASMLRRDASYEQYF
CDR3nt: TGTGCCAGCATGTTACGCCGGGACGCATCCTACGAGCAGTACTTC

abundance: few
d_gene: NA
j_gene: TRBJ1-4
v_gene: TRBV28
CDR3aa: CASSSLSRDQLFF
CDR3nt: TGTGCCAGCAGCAGCCTGTCCAGGGACCAACTGTTTTTT

abundance: NA
d_gene: NA
j_gene: TRBJ2-7
v_gene: TRBV30
CDR3aa: CAWSVNWAGSYEQYF
CDR3nt: TGTGCCTGGAGTGTAAATTGGGCAGGATCCTACGAGCAGTACTTC

abundance: NA
d_gene: NA
j_gene: TRBJ1-1
v_gene: TRBV5-1
CDR3aa: CASSSDGVNTEAFF
CDR3nt: TGCGCCAGCAGCTCGGACGGGGTTAACACTGAAGCTTTCTTT

abundance: NA
d_gene: NA
j_gene: TRBJ2-3
v_gene: TRBV4-2
CDR3aa: CASSRPSGNTDTQYF
CDR3nt: TGTGCCAGCAGCAGACCCAGCGGAAACACAGATACGCAGTATTTT

abundance: NA
d_gene: NA
j_gene: TRBJ1-5
v_gene: TRBV5-1
CDR3aa: CASSLVAGQNQPQHF
CDR3nt: TGCGCCAGCAGCTTGGTCGCAGGGCAGAATCAGCCCCAGCATTTT

abundance: NA
d_gene: TRBD1
j_gene: TRBJ1-1
v_gene: TRBV7-9
CDR3aa: CASSPRTGAGNTEAFF
CDR3nt: TGTGCCAGCAGCCCCAGGACAGGGGCAGGGAACACTGAAGCTTTCTTT

abundance: NA
d_gene: NA
j_gene: TRBJ1-3
v_gene: TRBV2
CDR3aa: CARRAPSGNTIYF
CDR3nt: TGTGCCAGGCGGGCCCCTTCGGGAAACACCATATATTTT

abundance: NA
d_gene: NA
j_gene: TRBJ2-2
v_gene: TRBV6-5
CDR3aa: CASRDRPNTGELFF
CDR3nt: TGTGCCAGCAGAGACAGACCGAACACCGGGGAGCTGTTTTTT

abundance: NA
d_gene: TRBD2
j_gene: TRBJ2-2
v_gene: TRBV4-1
CDR3aa: CASSPYLGATSGRIGELFF
CDR3nt: TGCGCCAGCAGCCCCTACCTCGGGGCGACTAGCGGGAGAATCGGGGAGCTGTTTTTT

abundance: NA
d_gene: NA
j_gene: TRBJ2-7
v_gene: TRBV7-6
CDR3aa: CASSPRYDGGYEQYF
CDR3nt: TGTGCCAGCAGCCCACGCTACGACGGGGGCTACGAGCAGTACTTC

abundance: NA
d_gene: NA
j_gene: TRBJ1-1
v_gene: TRBV29-1
CDR3aa: CSVARGAEAFF
CDR3nt: TGCAGCGTTGCGCGGGGCGCTGAAGCTTTCTTT

abundance: once
d_gene: NA
j_gene: TRBJ2-7
v_gene: TRBV11-2
CDR3aa: CASSLDLYEQYF
CDR3nt: TGTGCCAGCAGCTTAGATCTTTACGAGCAGTACTTC

abundance: NA
d_gene: NA
j_gene: TRBJ2-1
v_gene: TRBV5-8
CDR3aa: CASSNFWGNPYNEQFF
CDR3nt: TGTGCCAGCAGCAATTTCTGGGGGAACCCCTACAATGAGCAGTTCTTC

abundance: once
d_gene: NA
j_gene: TRBJ1-1
v_gene: TRBV9
CDR3aa: CASSAWGGDTEAFF
CDR3nt: TGTGCCAGCAGCGCCTGGGGGGGCGACACTGAAGCTTTCTTT

abundance: NA
d_gene: NA
j_gene: TRBJ2-3
v_gene: TRBV7-8
CDR3aa: CASSLGGQGSTDTQYF
CDR3nt: TGTGCCAGCAGCTTAGGGGGACAAGGCAGCACAGATACGCAGTATTTT

abundance: NA
d_gene: TRBD2
j_gene: TRBJ2-7
v_gene: TRBV28
CDR3aa: CASRLATYEQYF
CDR3nt: TGTGCCAGCCGACTAGCGACGTACGAGCAGTACTTC

abundance: few
d_gene: TRBD1
j_gene: TRBJ2-7
v_gene: TRBV4-1
CDR3aa: CASSQLGQGDEQYF
CDR3nt: TGCGCCAGCAGCCAATTGGGACAGGGCGACGAGCAGTACTTC

abundance: NA
d_gene: NA
j_gene: TRBJ1-5
v_gene: TRBV19
CDR3aa: CASSGGSSSPQHF
CDR3nt: TGTGCCAGTAGTGGGGGCAGCTCCTCGCCCCAGCATTTT

abundance: NA
d_gene: NA
j_gene: TRBJ1-4
v_gene: TRBV19
CDR3aa: CASSTRLGAINEKLFF
CDR3nt: TGTGCCAGTAGTACGAGGCTCGGGGCTATTAATGAAAAACTGTTTTTT